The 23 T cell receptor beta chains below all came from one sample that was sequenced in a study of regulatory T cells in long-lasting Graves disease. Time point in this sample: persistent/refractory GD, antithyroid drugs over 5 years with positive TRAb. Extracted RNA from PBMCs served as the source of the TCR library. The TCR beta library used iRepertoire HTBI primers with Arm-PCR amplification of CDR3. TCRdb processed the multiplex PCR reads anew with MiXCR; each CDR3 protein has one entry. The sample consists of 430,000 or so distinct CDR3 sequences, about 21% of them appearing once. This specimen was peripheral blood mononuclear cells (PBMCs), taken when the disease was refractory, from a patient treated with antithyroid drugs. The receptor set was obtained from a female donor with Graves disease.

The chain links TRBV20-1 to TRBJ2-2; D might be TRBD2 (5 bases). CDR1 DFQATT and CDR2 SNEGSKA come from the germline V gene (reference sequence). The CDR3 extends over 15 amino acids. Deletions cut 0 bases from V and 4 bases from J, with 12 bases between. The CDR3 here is CSARDPNRGTGELFF. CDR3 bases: TGCAGTGCTAGAGACCCCAATCGGGGCACCGGGGAGCTGTTTTTT.

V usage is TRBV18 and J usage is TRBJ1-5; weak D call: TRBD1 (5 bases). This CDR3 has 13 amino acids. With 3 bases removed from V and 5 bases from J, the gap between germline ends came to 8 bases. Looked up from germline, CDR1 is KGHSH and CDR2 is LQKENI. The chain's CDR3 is CASSPTRDQPQHF. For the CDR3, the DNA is TGTGCCAGCTCACCTACCAGGGATCAGCCCCAGCATTTT.

The DNA of the CDR3 is TGCAGCGGGGGGACCCAGAACTATGGCTACACCTTC. Protein sequence: CSGGTQNYGYTF. V and J are TRBV29-1 and TRBJ1-2; D might be TRBD1 (5 bases). This CDR3 is built from 12 residues. V lost 7 bases to trimming and J lost 2 bases, with 11 bases between them. Per germline, CDR1 SQVTM and CDR2 ANQGSEA.

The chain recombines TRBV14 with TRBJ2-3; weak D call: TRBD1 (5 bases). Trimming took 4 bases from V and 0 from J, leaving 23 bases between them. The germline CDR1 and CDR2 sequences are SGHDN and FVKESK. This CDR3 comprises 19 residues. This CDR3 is CASSLAIRGQGPSTDTQYF. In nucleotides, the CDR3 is TGTGCCAGCAGCCTAGCCATACGTGGGCAGGGCCCTAGCACAGATACGCAGTATTTT.

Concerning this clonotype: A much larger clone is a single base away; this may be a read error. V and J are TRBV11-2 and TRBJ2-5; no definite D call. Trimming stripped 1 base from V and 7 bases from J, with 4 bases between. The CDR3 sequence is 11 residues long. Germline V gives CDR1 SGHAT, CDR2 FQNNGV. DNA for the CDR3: TGTGCCAGCAGCTTAGCGAGGACCCAGTACTTC. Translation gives CASSLARTQYF.

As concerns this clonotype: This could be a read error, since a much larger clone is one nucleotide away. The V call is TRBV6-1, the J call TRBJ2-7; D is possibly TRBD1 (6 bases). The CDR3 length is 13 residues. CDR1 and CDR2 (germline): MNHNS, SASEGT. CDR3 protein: CASSVGASCEQYF. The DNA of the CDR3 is TGTGCCAGCAGTGTGGGGGCCTCCTGCGAGCAGTACTTC.

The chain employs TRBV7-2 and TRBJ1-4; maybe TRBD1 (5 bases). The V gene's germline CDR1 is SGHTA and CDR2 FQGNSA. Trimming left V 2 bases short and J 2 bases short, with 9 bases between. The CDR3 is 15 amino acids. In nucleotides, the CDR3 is TGTGCCAGCAGCTTATACGGGACCACTAATGAAAAACTGTTTTTT. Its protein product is CASSLYGTTNEKLFF.

CDR3 in amino acids: CASSLFGSHQPQHF. For the CDR3, the DNA is TGTGCCAGCAGCTTATTCGGCAGTCATCAGCCCCAGCATTTT. This rearrangement joins TRBV7-2 to TRBJ1-5, with no clear D. Germline V CDR1 and CDR2: SGHTA, FQGNSA. With 2 bases removed from V and 5 bases from J, the gap between germline ends came to 10 bases. The CDR3 totals 14 residues. Together with reference TRBV7-2 and TRBJ1-5, the CDR3 gives the full variable domain: GAGVSQSPSNKVTEKGKDVELRCDPISGHTALYWYRQSLGQGLEFLIYFQGNSAPDKSGLPSDRFSAERTGGSVSTLTIQRTQQEDSAVYLCASSLFGSHQPQHFGDGTRLSIL.

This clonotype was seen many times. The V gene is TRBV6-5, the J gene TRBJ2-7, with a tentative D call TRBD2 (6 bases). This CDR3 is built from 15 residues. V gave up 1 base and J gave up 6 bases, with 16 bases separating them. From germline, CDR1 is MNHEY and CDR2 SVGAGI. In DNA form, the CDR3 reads TGTGCCAGCAGTTACTGTAGCGGAGGCGTCTGCGAGCAGTACTTC. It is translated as CASSYCSGGVCEQYF.

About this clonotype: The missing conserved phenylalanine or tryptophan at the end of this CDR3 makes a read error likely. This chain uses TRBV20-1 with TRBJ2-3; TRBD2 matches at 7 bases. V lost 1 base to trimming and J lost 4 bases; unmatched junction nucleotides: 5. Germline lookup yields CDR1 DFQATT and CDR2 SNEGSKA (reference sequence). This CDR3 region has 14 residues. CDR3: CSARVAGVSDTQYS. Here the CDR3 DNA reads TGCAGTGCTAGAGTTGCGGGAGTTTCAGATACGCAGTATTCT.

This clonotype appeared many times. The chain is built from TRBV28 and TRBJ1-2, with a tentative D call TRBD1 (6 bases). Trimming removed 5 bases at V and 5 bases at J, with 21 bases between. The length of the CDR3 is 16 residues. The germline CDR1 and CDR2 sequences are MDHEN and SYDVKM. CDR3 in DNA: TGTGCCAGCAGTCCCGGAGGGGACAAGGTCCTTTATGGCTACACCTTC. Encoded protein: CASSPGGDKVLYGYTF.

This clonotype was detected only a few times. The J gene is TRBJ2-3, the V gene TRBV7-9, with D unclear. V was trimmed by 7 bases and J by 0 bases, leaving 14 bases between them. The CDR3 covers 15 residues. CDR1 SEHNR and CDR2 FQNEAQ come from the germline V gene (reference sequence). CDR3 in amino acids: CASKPKSVSTDTQYF. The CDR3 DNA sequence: TGTGCCAGCAAACCCAAAAGCGTTAGCACAGATACGCAGTATTTT.

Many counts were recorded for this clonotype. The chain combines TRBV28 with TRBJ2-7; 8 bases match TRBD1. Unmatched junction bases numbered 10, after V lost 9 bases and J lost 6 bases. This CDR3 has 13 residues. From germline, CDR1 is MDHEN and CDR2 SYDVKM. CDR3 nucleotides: TGTGCCAGTAAGTTTGGCGGACAGGGCGAGCAGTACTTC. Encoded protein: CASKFGGQGEQYF.

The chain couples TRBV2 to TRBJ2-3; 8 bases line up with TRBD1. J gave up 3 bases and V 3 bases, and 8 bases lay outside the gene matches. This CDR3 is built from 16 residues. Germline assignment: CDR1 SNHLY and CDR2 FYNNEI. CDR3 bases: TGTGCCAGCAGTGAGGGCCGTGGACAGGGTACAGATACGCAGTATTTT. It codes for CASSEGRGQGTDTQYF.

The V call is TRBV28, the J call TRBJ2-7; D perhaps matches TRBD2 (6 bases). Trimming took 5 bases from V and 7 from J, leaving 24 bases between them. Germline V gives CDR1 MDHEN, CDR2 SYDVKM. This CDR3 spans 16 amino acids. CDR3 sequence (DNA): TGTGCCAGCAGTATTAGCGGACCCCCCCTCGCTGATGAGCAGTACTTC. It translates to CASSISGPPLADEQYF.

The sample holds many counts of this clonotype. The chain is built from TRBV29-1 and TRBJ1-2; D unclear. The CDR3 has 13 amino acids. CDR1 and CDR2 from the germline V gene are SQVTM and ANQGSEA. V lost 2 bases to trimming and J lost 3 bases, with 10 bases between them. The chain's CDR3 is CSVEPRGYYGYTF. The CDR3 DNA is TGCAGCGTTGAACCCCGGGGATACTATGGCTACACCTTC.

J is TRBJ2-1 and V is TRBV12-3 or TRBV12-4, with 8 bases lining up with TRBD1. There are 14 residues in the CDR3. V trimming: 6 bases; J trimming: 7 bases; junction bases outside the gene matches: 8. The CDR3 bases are TGTGCCAGCAGGAACCCGGACAGGGATAATGAGCAGTTCTTC. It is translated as CASRNPDRDNEQFF.

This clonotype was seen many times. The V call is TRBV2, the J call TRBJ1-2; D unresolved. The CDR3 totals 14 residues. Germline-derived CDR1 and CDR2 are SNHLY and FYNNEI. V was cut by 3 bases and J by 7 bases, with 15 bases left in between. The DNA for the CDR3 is TGTGCCAGCAGTGAGGAGAAAGCCCTAGGTGGCTACACCTTC. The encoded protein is CASSEEKALGGYTF.

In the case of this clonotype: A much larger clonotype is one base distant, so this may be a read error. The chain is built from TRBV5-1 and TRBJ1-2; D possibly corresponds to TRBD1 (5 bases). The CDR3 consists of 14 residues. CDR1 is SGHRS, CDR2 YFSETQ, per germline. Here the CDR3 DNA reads TGCGCCAGCAGCTTGGATCCAGGGACCTATGGCTACGCCTTC. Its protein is CASSLDPGTYGYAF. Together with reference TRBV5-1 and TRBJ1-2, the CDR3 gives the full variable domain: KAGVTQTPRYLIKTRGQQVTLSCSPISGHRSVSWYQQTPGQGLQFLFEYFSETQRNKGNFPGRFSGRQFSNSRSEMNVSTLELGDSALYLCASSLDPGTYGYAFGSGTRLTVV.

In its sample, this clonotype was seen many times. CDR3 region: CSVVGIQEKLFF. The CDR3, as DNA: TGCAGCGTTGTGGGGATTCAGGAAAAACTGTTTTTT. V and J are TRBV29-1 and TRBJ1-4; the D is unclear. V shed 4 bases and J shed 8 bases, with 11 bases lying between them. The CDR3 sequence is 12 residues long. Germline CDR1 and CDR2: SQVTM and ANQGSEA.

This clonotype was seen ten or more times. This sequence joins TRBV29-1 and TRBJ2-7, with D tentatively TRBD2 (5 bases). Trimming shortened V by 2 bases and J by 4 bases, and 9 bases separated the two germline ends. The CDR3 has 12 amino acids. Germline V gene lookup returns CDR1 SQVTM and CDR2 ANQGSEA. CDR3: CSVERGDYEQYF. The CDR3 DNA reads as TGCAGCGTTGAACGGGGAGATTACGAGCAGTACTTC.

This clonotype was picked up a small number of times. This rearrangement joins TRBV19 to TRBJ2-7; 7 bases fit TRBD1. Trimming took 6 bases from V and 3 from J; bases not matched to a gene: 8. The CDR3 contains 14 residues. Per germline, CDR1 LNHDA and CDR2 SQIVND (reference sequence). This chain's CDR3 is CASSDGTDDYEQYF. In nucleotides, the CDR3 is TGTGCCAGTAGCGACGGGACAGATGACTACGAGCAGTACTTC.

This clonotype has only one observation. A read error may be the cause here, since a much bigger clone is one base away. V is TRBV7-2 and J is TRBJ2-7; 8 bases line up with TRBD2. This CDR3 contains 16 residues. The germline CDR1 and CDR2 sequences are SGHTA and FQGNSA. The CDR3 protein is CAGSLGRAGVAYEQYF. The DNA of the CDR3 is TGTGCCGGCAGCTTAGGGCGAGCGGGAGTGGCCTACGAGCAGTACTTC.